The 13 T cell receptor beta chains presented below share a single source sample, sequenced in a study of CD8 T cells in ankylosing spondylitis. General study points: What appeared characteristic of ankylosing spondylitis blood was a TCR beta motif of about eight highly homologous variants.

MiXCR, run by TCRdb on the 5' RACE reads, gives a single entry per CDR3 protein. The top ten hold approximately 1% of the sample, which has about 450,000 distinct CDR3 sequences, roughly 26% seen once. No antigen has been identified for these receptors. The sample consisted of blood, either unsorted or a sorted T cell fraction (not recorded which). The receptors stem from a male donor with ankylosing spondylitis.

This clonotype was seen a handful of times. J is TRBJ2-5 and V is TRBV27, with 7 bases matching TRBD2. The J segment lost 2 bases and the V segment lost 3 bases, leaving 3 bases of the junction unmatched. The germline gives CDR1 MNHEY, CDR2 SMNVEV (reference sequence). There are 14 residues in the CDR3. The CDR3 is CASSFRAGQETQYF. For the CDR3, the DNA is TGTGCCAGCAGTTTTCGAGCGGGACAAGAGACCCAGTACTTC.

Turning to this clonotype: Likely a read error: the CDR3 ends without its conserved phenylalanine or tryptophan. The limits of the CDR3 on the DNA are not certain, so only TCRdb's listed CDR3 is given. This chain uses TRBV3-1 with TRBJ2-5; whether TRBD2, the table's D call, matches the DNA was not checked. Ends included, the CDR3 has 12 residues. CDR1 and CDR2 from the germline V gene are LGHDT and YNNKEL (reference sequence). The CDR3 reads CASSHSPRGTTL.

This clonotype occurred a few times. This chain uses TRBV10-3 with TRBJ1-1, with D possibly being TRBD1 (6 bases). CDR1 and CDR2 from the germline V gene are ENHRY and SYGVKD. V lost 6 bases and J 1 base, leaving 15 bases between the germline ends. CDR3 length: 15 residues. CDR3 nucleotides: TGTGCCATCAGGGAAAGGGTGGACAGGAACACTGAAGCTTTCTTT. Translation gives CAIRERVDRNTEAFF.

The chain joins TRBV2 to TRBJ1-5; 9 nucleotides line up with TRBD1. J gave up 6 bases and V 5 bases, and 11 bases lay outside the gene matches. The CDR3 extends over 16 amino acids. Germline CDR1 is SNHLY and CDR2 is FYNNEI. The CDR3 spells CASSLIPGQGGQPQHF. The CDR3 DNA follows: TGTGCCAGCAGTCTCATTCCGGGACAGGGTGGTCAGCCCCAGCATTTT.

This clonotype was counted between two and nine times. The rearrangement joins TRBV7-9 to TRBJ2-3; D is unclear. Trimming took off 0 bases at V and 3 bases at J, with 7 bases between the two ends. This CDR3 is 14 amino acids long. CDR1 and CDR2 from the germline V gene are SEHNR and FQNEAQ (reference sequence). CDR3 sequence reads: CASSLADGTDTQYF. Here the CDR3 DNA reads TGTGCCAGCAGCTTAGCGGATGGAACAGATACGCAGTATTTT.

This clonotype has just a few counts. V and J are TRBV5-5 and TRBJ2-1; no clear D gene. The CDR3 has 15 amino acids. V dropped 1 base and J dropped 2 bases, with 10 bases sitting between them. Germline CDR1 and CDR2: SGHKS and YYEKEE (reference sequence). DNA of the CDR3: TGTGCCAGCAGCTTGATGAGTCCTACCTACAATGAGCAGTTCTTC. As protein: CASSLMSPTYNEQFF.

This clonotype was observed a few times. The chain couples TRBV20-1 to TRBJ1-2, with 8 bases matching TRBD1. In germline, CDR1 is DFQATT, CDR2 SNEGSKA (reference sequence). The J segment lost 4 bases and the V segment lost 4 bases, leaving 2 bases of the junction unmatched. This CDR3 spans 12 amino acids. CDR3 in amino acids: CSANDRGYGYTF. The CDR3 nucleotides are TGCAGTGCTAACGACAGGGGCTATGGCTACACCTTC.

This clonotype was seen at least ten times. The CDR3 region has the DNA TGTGCCAGCAGTTCCCCGACTGTGAACACTGAAGCTTTCTTT. Protein sequence: CASSSPTVNTEAFF. The V call is TRBV27, the J call TRBJ1-1; D unresolved. Germline V gene lookup returns CDR1 MNHEY and CDR2 SMNVEV (reference sequence). V gave up 4 bases and J gave up 0 bases, with 9 bases separating them. The CDR3 sequence is 14 residues long.

This clonotype showed up just a few times. J is TRBJ2-1 and V is TRBV7-8; D ambiguous. Trimming cost V 2 bases and J 3 bases, with 11 bases left between them. The CDR3 has 15 residues. CDR1 is SGHVS and CDR2 is FQNEAQ in the germline V gene. This CDR3 reads CASSLSNAIYNEQFF. CDR3 DNA sequence: TGTGCCAGCAGCTTATCGAACGCGATCTACAATGAGCAGTTCTTC.

This sequence joins TRBV11-2 and TRBJ2-1; D is perhaps TRBD1 or TRBD2 (6 bases each). The CDR3 spans 16 residues. V lost 5 bases and J 1 base, leaving 15 bases between the germline ends. Germline assignment: CDR1 SGHAT and CDR2 FQNNGV. In DNA, the CDR3 is TGTGCCAGCAGCCTAGGGGGGTCGGTGTCCTACAATGAGCAGTTCTTC. Amino acid sequence: CASSLGGSVSYNEQFF.

This clonotype has only a few counts. The chain joins TRBV28 to TRBJ2-7; TRBD2 aligns across 7 bases. CDR3 size: 15 residues. After removal of 5 bases from V and 8 bases from J, the junction contained 15 bases not matched to a gene. CDR1 MDHEN and CDR2 SYDVKM come from the germline V gene. The CDR3 loop is CASSRPVSGGGKQYF. CDR3 sequence (DNA): TGTGCCAGCAGTCGACCTGTATCGGGAGGAGGGAAGCAGTACTTC.

This clonotype has a handful of counts. The chain couples TRBV3-1 to TRBJ1-3; tentative D call: TRBD1 (5 bases). The CDR3 runs to 14 residues. V lost 0 bases and J lost 4, with 7 bases in between. Germline lookup yields CDR1 LGHDT and CDR2 YNNKEL (reference sequence). The CDR3 here is CASSQETEGNTIYF. DNA of the CDR3: TGTGCCAGCAGCCAAGAGACAGAAGGAAACACCATATATTTT.

The chain combines TRBV29-1 with TRBJ2-2; maybe TRBD2 (6 bases). The CDR3 totals 16 residues. Germline-derived CDR1 and CDR2 are SQVTM and ANQGSEA. V was cut by 6 bases and J by 5 bases, with 22 bases left in between. The CDR3 bases are TGCAGCGTCCAAGTACCCATAGCGGTGGCGACCGGGGAGCTGTTTTTT. The encoded protein is CSVQVPIAVATGELFF.